These T cell receptor beta chains were read from a single sample in a study of CD4+ T cells in melanoma. Produced via immunoSEQ multiplex PCR; TCRdb's table is partial and in-frame only. The sample includes 10,000 to 13,000 clones, roughly three fifths seen only once; the top ten take around 10%. The sequencing sample was made of cells from a culture (not recorded whether cultured in vitro). The receptors stem from a human donor with melanoma. Both conserved end residues are part of each CDR3. The order of the fields is D gene, V gene, clone size, J gene, CDR3 DNA, CDR3 protein. The D gene is left open where the match is weak. Clone size is stated in some rows and not others, as once, few, many or a class when expanded.

D: -
V: TRBV10-1
size: -
J: TRBJ2-1
DNA: TGCGCCAGCAGTGTTACAGGGAGGGGGAATGAGCAGTTCTTC
CDR3: CASSVTGRGNEQFF

D: -
V: TRBV11-2
size: -
J: TRBJ2-7
DNA: TGTGCCAGCAGGATTTGGACAATCGAGCAGTACTTC
CDR3: CASRIWTIEQYF

D: -
V: TRBV29-1
size: -
J: TRBJ1-1
DNA: TGCAGCGTTGAAAAGGGGATGGGCACTGAAGCTTTCTTT
CDR3: CSVEKGMGTEAFF

D: TRBD1
V: TRBV18
size: -
J: TRBJ2-3
DNA: TGTGCCAGCTCACCTTCCGACAGGGGAACAGATACGCAGTATTTT
CDR3: CASSPSDRGTDTQYF

D: TRBD1
V: TRBV4-2
size: -
J: TRBJ2-3
DNA: TGTGCCAGCAGCCGAGCCGGGACAGGGGGGGACGGCAGCACAGATACGCAGTATTTT
CDR3: CASSRAGTGGDGSTDTQYF

D: -
V: TRBV4-1
size: -
J: TRBJ1-3
DNA: TGCGCCAGCAGCAGTAGGGTCGATGGAAACACCATATATTTT
CDR3: CASSSRVDGNTIYF

D: TRBD1
V: TRBV7-7
size: few
J: TRBJ2-1
DNA: TGTGCCAGCAGCCGGGACAGTTTCGGTGAGCAGTTCTTC
CDR3: CASSRDSFGEQFF

D: TRBD2
V: TRBV11-2
size: -
J: TRBJ2-1
DNA: TGTGCCAGCAGAAGCGGGGGGAGCTCCTACAATGAGCAGTTCTTC
CDR3: CASRSGGSSYNEQFF

D: -
V: TRBV5-1
size: -
J: TRBJ2-5
DNA: TGCGCCAGCAGCCCCGGGGGCCAAGAGACCCAGTACTTC
CDR3: CASSPGGQETQYF

D: TRBD1
V: TRBV5-1
size: -
J: TRBJ1-1
DNA: TGCGCCAGCAGCCCGCTGGCAGGGGGCTGGGAATACACTGAAGCTTTCTTT
CDR3: CASSPLAGGWEYTEAFF

D: -
V: TRBV6-5
size: few
J: TRBJ2-1
DNA: TGTGCCAGCAGTTACTCCTTCGGACGCTCCTACAATGAGCAGTTCTTC
CDR3: CASSYSFGRSYNEQFF